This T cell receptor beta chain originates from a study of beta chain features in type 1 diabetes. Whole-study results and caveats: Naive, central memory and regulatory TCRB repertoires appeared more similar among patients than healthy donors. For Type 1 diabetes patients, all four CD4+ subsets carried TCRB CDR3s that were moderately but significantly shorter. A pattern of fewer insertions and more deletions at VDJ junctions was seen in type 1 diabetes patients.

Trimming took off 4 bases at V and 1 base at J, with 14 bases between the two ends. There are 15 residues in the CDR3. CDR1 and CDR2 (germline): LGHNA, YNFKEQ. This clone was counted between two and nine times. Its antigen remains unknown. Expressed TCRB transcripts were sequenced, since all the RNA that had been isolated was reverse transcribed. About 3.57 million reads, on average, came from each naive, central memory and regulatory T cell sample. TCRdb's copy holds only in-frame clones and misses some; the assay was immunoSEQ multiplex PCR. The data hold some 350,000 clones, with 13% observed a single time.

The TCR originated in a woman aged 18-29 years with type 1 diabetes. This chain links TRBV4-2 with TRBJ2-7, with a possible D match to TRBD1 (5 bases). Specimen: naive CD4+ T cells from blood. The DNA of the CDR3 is TGTGCCAGCAGCCGAGAGTCAGGGTTTTCCTACGAGCAGTACTTC. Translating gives CASSRESGFSYEQYF.